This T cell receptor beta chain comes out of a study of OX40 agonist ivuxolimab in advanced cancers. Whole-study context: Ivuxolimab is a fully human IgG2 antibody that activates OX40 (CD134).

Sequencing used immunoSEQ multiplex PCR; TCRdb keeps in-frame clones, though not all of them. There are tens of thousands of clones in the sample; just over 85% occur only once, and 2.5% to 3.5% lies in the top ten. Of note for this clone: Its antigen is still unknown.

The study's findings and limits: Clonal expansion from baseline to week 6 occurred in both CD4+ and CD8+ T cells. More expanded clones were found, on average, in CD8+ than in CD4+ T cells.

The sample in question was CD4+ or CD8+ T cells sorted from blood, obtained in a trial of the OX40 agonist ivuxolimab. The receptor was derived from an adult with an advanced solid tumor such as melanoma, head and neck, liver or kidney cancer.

The CDR3 loop is CASSLQGANTEAFF. The CDR3 coding sequence is TGTGCCAGCAGCTTGCAGGGGGCGAACACTGAAGCTTTCTTT. The chain employs TRBV5-4 and TRBJ1-1, with 8 bases identical to TRBD1. The length of the CDR3 is 14 residues. The junction had 0 bases not matched to a gene; V was cut back by 1 base and J by 1 base. CDR1 is SGHNT, CDR2 YYREEE, per germline (reference sequence). Filled out from reference TRBV5-4 and TRBJ1-1, the complete variable domain reads ETGVTQSPTHLIKTRGQQVTLRCSSQSGHNTVSWYQQALGQGPQFIFQYYREEENGRGNFPPRFSGLQFPNYSSELNVNALELDDSALYLCASSLQGANTEAFFGQGTRLTVV.